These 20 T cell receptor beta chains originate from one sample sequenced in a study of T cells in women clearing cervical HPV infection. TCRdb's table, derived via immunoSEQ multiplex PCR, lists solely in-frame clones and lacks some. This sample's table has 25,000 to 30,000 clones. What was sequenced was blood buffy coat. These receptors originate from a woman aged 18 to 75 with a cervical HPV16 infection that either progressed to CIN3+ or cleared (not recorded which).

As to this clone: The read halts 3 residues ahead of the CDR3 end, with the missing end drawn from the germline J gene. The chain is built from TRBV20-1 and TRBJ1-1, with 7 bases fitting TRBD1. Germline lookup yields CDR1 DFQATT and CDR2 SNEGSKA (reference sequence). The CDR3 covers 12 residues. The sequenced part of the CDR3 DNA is TGCAGTGCTACTGAGGACAGGCCCGAA. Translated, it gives CSATEDRPE. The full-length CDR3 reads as CSATEDRPEAFF.

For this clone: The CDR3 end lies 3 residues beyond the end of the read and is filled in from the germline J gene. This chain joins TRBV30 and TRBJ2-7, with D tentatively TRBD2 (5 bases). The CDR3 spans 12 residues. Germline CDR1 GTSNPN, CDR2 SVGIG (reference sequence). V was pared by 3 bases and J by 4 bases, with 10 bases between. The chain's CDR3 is CAWRSRGYEQYF. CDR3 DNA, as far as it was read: TGTGCCTGGAGGTCCCGGGGATACGAG.

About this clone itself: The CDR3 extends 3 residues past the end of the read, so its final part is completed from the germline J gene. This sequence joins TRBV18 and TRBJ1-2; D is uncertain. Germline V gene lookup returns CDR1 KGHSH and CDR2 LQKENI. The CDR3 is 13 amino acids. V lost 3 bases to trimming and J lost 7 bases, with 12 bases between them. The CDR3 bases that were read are TGTGCCAGCTCACCCAGGCTTCTCCCTGGC. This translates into CASSPRLLPG. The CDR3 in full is CASSPRLLPGYTF.

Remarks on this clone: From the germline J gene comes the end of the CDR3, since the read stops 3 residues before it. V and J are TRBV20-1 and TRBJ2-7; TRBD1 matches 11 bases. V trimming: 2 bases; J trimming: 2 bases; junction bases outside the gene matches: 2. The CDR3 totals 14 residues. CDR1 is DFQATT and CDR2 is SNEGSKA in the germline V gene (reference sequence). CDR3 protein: CSARWDRGAYEQYF. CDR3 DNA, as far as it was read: TGCAGTGCTAGATGGGACAGGGGGGCCTACGAG.

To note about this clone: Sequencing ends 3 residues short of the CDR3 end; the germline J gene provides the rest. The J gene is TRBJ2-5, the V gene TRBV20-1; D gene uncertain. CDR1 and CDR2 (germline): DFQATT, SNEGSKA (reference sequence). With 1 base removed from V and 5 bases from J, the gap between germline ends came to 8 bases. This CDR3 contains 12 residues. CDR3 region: CSARGPRETQYF. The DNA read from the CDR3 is TGCAGTGCTAGAGGCCCGCGGGAGACC.

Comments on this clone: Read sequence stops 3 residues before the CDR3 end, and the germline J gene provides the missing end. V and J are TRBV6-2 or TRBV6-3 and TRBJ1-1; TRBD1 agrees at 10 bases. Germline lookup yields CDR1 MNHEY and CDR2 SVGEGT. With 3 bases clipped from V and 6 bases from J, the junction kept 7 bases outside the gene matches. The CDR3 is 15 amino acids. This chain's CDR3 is CASSYPGTGESEAFF. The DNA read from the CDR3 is TGTGCCAGCAGTTATCCCGGGACAGGGGAGTCTGAA.

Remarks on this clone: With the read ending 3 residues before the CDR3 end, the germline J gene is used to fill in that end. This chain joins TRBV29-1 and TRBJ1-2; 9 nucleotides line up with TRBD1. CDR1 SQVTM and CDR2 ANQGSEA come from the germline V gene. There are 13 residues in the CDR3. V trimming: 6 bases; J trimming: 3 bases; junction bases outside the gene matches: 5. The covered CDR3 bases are TGCAGCGTCGCCGGGACAGGGTACTATGGC. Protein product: CSVAGTGYYG. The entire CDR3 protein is CSVAGTGYYGYTF.

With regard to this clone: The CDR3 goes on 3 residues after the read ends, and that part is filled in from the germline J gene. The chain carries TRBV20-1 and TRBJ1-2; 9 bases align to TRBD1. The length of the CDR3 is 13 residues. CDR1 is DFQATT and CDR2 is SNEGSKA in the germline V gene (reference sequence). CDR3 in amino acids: CSAGGWTGEGYTF. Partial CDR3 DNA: TGCAGTGCAGGGGGTTGGACAGGGGAAGGC.

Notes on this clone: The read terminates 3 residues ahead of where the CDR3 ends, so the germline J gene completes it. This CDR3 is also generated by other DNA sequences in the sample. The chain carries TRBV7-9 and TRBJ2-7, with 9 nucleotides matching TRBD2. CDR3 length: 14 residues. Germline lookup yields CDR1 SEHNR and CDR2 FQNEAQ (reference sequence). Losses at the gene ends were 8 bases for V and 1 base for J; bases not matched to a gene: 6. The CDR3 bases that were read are TGTGCCAGCGGAGGGCGGGGGGGATCCTACGAG. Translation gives CASGGRGGSYE. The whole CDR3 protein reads CASGGRGGSYEQYF.

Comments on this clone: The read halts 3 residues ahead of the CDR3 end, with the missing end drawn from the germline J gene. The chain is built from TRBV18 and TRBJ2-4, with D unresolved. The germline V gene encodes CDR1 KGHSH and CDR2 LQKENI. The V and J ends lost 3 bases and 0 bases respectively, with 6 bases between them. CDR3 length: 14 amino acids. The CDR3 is CASSPSVAKNIQYF. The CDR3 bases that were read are TGTGCCAGCTCACCGTCGGTAGCCAAAAACATT. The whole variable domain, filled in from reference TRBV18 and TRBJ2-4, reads NAGVMQNPRHLVRRRGQEARLRCSPMKGHSHVYWYRQLPEEGLKFMVYLQKENIIDESGMPKERFSAEFPKEGPSILRIQQVVRGDSAAYFCASSPSVAKNIQYFGAGTRLSVL.

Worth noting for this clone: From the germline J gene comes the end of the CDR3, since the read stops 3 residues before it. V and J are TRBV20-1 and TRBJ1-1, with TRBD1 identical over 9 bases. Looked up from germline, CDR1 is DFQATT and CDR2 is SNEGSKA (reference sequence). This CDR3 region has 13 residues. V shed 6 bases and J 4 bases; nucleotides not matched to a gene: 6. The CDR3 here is CSAKTGGTTEAFF. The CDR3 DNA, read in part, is TGCAGTGCAAAGACAGGGGGTACCACTGAA.

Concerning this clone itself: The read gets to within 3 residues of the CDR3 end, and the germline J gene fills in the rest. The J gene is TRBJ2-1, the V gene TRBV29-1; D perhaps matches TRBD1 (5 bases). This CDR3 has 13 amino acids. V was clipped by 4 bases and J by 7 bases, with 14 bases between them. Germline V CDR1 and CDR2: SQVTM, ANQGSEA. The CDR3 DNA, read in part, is TGCAGCGTTGCGCAGGGCGGTGTGAATGAG. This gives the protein CSVAQGGVNE. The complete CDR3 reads CSVAQGGVNEQFF.

CDR3 in amino acids: CASGGRVTEAFF. CDR3 DNA, as far as it was read: TGTGCCAGCGGGGGGAGGGTCACTGAA. V is TRBV6-2 or TRBV6-3 and J is TRBJ1-1, with D possibly being TRBD1 (5 bases). The CDR3 is cut off 3 residues early in the read; its end comes from the germline J gene. CDR3 length equals 12 residues. The V gene's germline CDR1 is MNHEY and CDR2 SVGEGT. V dropped 8 bases and J dropped 4 bases, with 11 bases sitting between them.

The part of the CDR3 DNA that was read is TGTGCCAGCAGTTTATTCAGGGGACCGGAAAAA. Its protein is CASSLFRGPEK. The full CDR3 protein reads CASSLFRGPEKLFF. The chain has TRBV28 and TRBJ1-4; possible D gene TRBD1, 6 bases. The DNA ends 3 residues before the CDR3 does, and the rest of the CDR3 is filled in from the germline J gene. The V gene's germline CDR1 is MDHEN and CDR2 SYDVKM. The CDR3 loop spans 14 amino acids. The V end lost 1 base, the J end lost 8 bases, and 11 bases lay between the germline ends. Based on the CDR3 plus reference TRBV28 and TRBJ1-4, the full variable domain is DVKVTQSSRYLVKRTGEKVFLECVQDMDHENMFWYRQDPGLGLRLIYFSYDVKMKEKGDIPEGYSVSREKKERFSLILESASTNQTSMYLCASSLFRGPEKLFFGSGTQLSVL.

Incomplete CDR3 DNA: TGCGCCAGCAGCCAGGTTTTTCCCAGCTCCTACGAG. Its protein product is CASSQVFPSSYE. The whole CDR3 sequence reads CASSQVFPSSYEQYF. The chain recombines TRBV4-1 with TRBJ2-7; D unresolved. The observed sequence ends 3 residues before the CDR3 terminus, with the missing tail filled in from the germline J gene. Germline V gene lookup returns CDR1 MGHRA and CDR2 YSYEKL. The CDR3 runs to 15 residues. The ends were cut back, 3 bases at V and 0 bases at J, with 12 bases in the middle.

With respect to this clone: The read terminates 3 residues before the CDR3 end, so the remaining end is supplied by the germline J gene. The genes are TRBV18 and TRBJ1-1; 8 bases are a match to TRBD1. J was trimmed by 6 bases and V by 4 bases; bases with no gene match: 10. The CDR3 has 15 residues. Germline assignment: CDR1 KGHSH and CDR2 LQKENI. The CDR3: CASSLAPDRVAEAFF. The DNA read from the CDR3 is TGTGCCAGCTCACTTGCGCCGGACAGGGTCGCTGAA.

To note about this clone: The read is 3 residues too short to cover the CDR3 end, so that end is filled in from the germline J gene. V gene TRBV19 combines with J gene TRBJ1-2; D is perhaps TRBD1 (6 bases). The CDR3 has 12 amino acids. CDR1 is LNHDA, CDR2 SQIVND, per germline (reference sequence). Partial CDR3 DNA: TGTGCCAGTAGTAGACAGGCCAACGAC. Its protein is CASSRQAND. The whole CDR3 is CASSRQANDYTF.

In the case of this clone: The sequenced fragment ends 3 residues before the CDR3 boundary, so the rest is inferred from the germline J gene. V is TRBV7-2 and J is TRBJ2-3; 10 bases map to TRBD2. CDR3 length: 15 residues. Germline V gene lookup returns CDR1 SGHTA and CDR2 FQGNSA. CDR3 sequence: CASSPVIAGGETQYF. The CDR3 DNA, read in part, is TGTGCCAGCAGCCCTGTCATAGCGGGGGGAGAGACG.

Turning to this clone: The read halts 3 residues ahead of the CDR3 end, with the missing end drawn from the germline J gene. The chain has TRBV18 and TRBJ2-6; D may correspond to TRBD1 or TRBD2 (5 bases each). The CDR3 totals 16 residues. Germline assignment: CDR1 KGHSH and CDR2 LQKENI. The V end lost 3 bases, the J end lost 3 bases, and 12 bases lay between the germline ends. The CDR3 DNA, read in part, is TGTGCCAGCTCACCGCAGGGAGCTAGTGGGGCCAACGTC. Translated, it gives CASSPQGASGANV. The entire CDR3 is CASSPQGASGANVLTF.

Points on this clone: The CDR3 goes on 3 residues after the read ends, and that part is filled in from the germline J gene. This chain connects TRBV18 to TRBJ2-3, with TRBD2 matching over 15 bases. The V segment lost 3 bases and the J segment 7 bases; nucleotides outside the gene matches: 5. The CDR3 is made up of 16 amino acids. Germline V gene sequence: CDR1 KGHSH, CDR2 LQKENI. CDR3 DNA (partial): TGTGCCAGCTCACCCTCCGGGACTAGCGGGGGGCATACG. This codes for CASSPSGTSGGHT. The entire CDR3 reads CASSPSGTSGGHTQYF.